The 31 T cell receptor beta chains in this list originate from one sample, sequenced in a study of T cells after posttransplantation cyclophosphamide (dated by TCRdb to the mid-2010s). Library preparation employed the immunoSEQ multiplex PCR assay. TCRdb carries this immuneACCESS record with in-frame sequences only. Its versions omit some clonotypes, under half of them owing to an unresolved V gene in the studies checked, with the rest unexplained. This sample holds approximately 23,000 clones; about 97% were observed only once. In total, the top ten clones hold about 0.12% of the sample. To count as naive, T cells had to be viable CD3+CD4+ or CD3+CD8+ cells with a CCR7+CD45RA+CD45RO-CD95-CD27+CD28+ profile. The source material was naive CD4+ T cells sorted from PBMCs. The receptors stem from a man aged 45-65 years in good health, CMV-negative, and a related stem cell transplant donor.

The rearrangement joins TRBV7-9 to TRBJ2-7, with D possibly being TRBD1 (6 bases). The CDR3 runs 14 residues. CDR1 and CDR2 (germline): SEHNR, FQNEAQ (reference sequence). The germline V and J ends were trimmed by 2 bases and 5 bases, with 13 bases remaining between them. CDR3 bases: TGTGCCAGCAGCTTATCTACAGGGTTCCACGAGCAGTACTTC. This translates into CASSLSTGFHEQYF. Full variable domain (outside the CDR3, taken from reference TRBV7-9 and TRBJ2-7): DTGVSQNPRHKITKRGQNVTFRCDPISEHNRLYWYRQTLGQGPEFLTYFQNEAQLEKSRLLSDRFSAERPKGSFSTLEIQRTEQGDSAMYLCASSLSTGFHEQYFGPGTRLTVT.

This chain connects TRBV5-6 to TRBJ2-5; possibly TRBD2 for D (6 bases). The germline V gene has CDR1 SGHDT and CDR2 YYEEEE. The CDR3 length is 12 residues. Trimming took off 5 bases at V and 4 bases at J, with 9 bases between the two ends. The chain's CDR3 is CASRFSGETQYF. The DNA for the CDR3 is TGTGCCAGCAGATTTAGCGGAGAGACCCAGTACTTC.

V and J are TRBV5-1 and TRBJ2-7, with 7 nucleotides matching TRBD1. The V and J ends lost 3 bases and 2 bases, in that order; junction bases with no gene match: 2. This CDR3 is built from 13 residues. The germline CDR1 and CDR2 sequences are SGHRS and YFSETQ. CDR3 sequence reads: CASSSGTAYEQYF. As DNA, the CDR3 is TGCGCCAGCAGCTCCGGGACAGCCTACGAGCAGTACTTC.

A remark on this clone: The junction departs from the called germline gene at one end, perhaps through a read error. The rearrangement uses TRBV19 and TRBJ1-6; D is uncertain. Germline CDR1 and CDR2: LNHDA and SQIVND (reference sequence). CDR3 size: 12 residues. CDR3 in DNA: TGTGCCAGTAGACCCTATAATTCCCCCCTCCACTTT. It translates to CASRPYNSPLHF.

The chain is built from TRBV7-9 and TRBJ1-2; D is perhaps TRBD1 (5 bases). Trimming removed 1 base from V and 0 bases from J, with 6 bases in between. The CDR3 contains 14 residues. The germline gives CDR1 SEHNR, CDR2 FQNEAQ (reference sequence). CDR3 amino acids: CASSLGGANYGYTF. CDR3 DNA: TGTGCCAGCAGCTTAGGGGGGGCTAACTATGGCTACACCTTC.

The rearrangement uses TRBV11-2 and TRBJ2-2; 13 bases match TRBD2. Germline V lookup: CDR1 SGHAT, CDR2 FQNNGV. V shed 5 bases, J shed 1 base, and the junction held 4 bases outside the gene matches. The CDR3 contains 17 residues. In nucleotides, the CDR3 is TGTGCCAGCAGCCGGACTAGCGGGAGCTGGAACACCGGGGAGCTGTTTTTT. Translating it yields CASSRTSGSWNTGELFF.

The chain is built from TRBV18 and TRBJ1-5, with 7 bases lining up with TRBD1. V dropped 4 bases and J dropped 7; count of bases not matched to a gene: 4. Germline V lookup: CDR1 KGHSH, CDR2 LQKENI. The CDR3 loop spans 13 amino acids. The DNA for the CDR3 is TGTGCCAGCTCACAGGGGGCCCGACAGCCCCAGCATTTT. Amino acids: CASSQGARQPQHF.

As regards this clone: Sequence at one end of the junction differs from germline and may be a read error. The gene calls are TRBV6-6 and TRBJ1-5, with D maybe TRBD1 (6 bases). The length of the CDR3 is 16 residues. Germline-derived CDR1 and CDR2 are MNHNY and SVGAGI (reference sequence). The CDR3 is CASSYRQGPSHQPQHF. CDR3 nucleotides: TGTGCCAGCAGTTACCGGCAGGGGCCTAGCCATCAGCCCCAGCATTTT.

The V and J genes are TRBV11-3 and TRBJ2-3, with TRBD2 matching over 12 bases. After removal of 4 bases from V and 8 bases from J, the junction contained 10 bases not matched to a gene. CDR3 length equals 16 residues. Germline V gene lookup returns CDR1 SGHNT and CDR2 YENEEA. The CDR3 DNA reads TGTGCCAGCAGCTCGTACCCTAGCGGGGGGGCGGGTACGCAGTATTTT. This translates into CASSSYPSGGAGTQYF.

This clone came up once. This chain joins TRBV2 and TRBJ2-7; TRBD1 matches at 10 bases. The CDR3 is made up of 15 amino acids. The germline CDR1 and CDR2 sequences are SNHLY and FYNNEI. The V and J ends lost 4 bases and 0 bases, in that order; junction bases with no gene match: 3. The CDR3 DNA follows: TGTGCCAGCAGTGCCCGGACAGGGGGCTCCTACGAGCAGTACTTC. This sequence encodes CASSARTGGSYEQYF.

The chain combines TRBV6-1 with TRBJ2-1, with 8 bases aligning to TRBD2. The CDR3 runs 15 residues. CDR1 and CDR2 from the germline V gene are MNHNS and SASEGT. Trimming at V came to 6 bases and at J to 8 bases, leaving 12 bases not matched to a gene. CDR3 in DNA: TGTGCCAGCAGCCCCCGGGGTAGCGGGACTTATGAGCAGTTCTTC. It is translated as CASSPRGSGTYEQFF.

The chain couples TRBV11-2 to TRBJ1-3, with 7 nucleotides matching TRBD1. CDR1 is SGHAT, CDR2 FQNNGV, per germline. J lost 3 bases, V lost 6 bases, and 14 bases had no gene match. CDR3 length: 17 residues. The CDR3 coding sequence is TGTGCCAGCAGGACCCTTAACAGGGGTCCTTATGGAAACACCATATATTTT. The encoded protein is CASRTLNRGPYGNTIYF.

This clone appeared once. The chain links TRBV30 to TRBJ1-4; D is unresolved. Germline V CDR1 and CDR2: GTSNPN, SVGIG (reference sequence). V lost 0 bases to trimming and J lost 8 bases, with 4 bases between them. This CDR3 spans 11 amino acids. The CDR3 spells CAWSVQEKLFF. The CDR3 DNA sequence: TGTGCCTGGAGTGTACAGGAAAAACTGTTTTTT.

The rearrangement joins TRBV18 to TRBJ1-4; possibly TRBD1 for D (5 bases). From germline, CDR1 is KGHSH and CDR2 LQKENI. Trimming stripped 3 bases from V and 7 bases from J, with 18 bases between. The CDR3 is 16 amino acids. CDR3 coding DNA: TGTGCCAGCTCACCTGAAGCGGGGGATAGGGGTGAAAAACTGTTTTTT. Its protein is CASSPEAGDRGEKLFF.

The chain's CDR3 is CASRLEAYEQYF. The CDR3 DNA sequence: TGTGCCAGCAGGCTCGAGGCTTACGAGCAGTACTTC. V usage is TRBV7-9 and J usage is TRBJ2-7; no firm D call. The CDR3 length is 12 residues. Looked up from germline, CDR1 is SEHNR and CDR2 is FQNEAQ (reference sequence). V lost 6 bases, J lost 4 bases, and 10 bases lay in between.

This clone has only one observation. The chain has TRBV19 and TRBJ2-6, with TRBD2 identical over 11 bases. Per the germline V gene, CDR1 is LNHDA and CDR2 is SQIVND (reference sequence). The CDR3 covers 17 residues. Germline trimming cut 6 bases from V and 2 bases from J; bases unmatched to any gene: 6. CDR3 in amino acids: CASRLTSGTAGANVLTF. DNA for the CDR3: TGTGCCAGTAGATTGACTAGCGGGACGGCTGGGGCCAACGTCCTGACTTTC.

The gene calls are TRBV7-3 and TRBJ2-3; 8 bases agree with TRBD2. From germline, CDR1 is SGHTA and CDR2 FQGTGA. V trimming: 4 bases; J trimming: 6 bases; junction bases outside the gene matches: 6. This CDR3 is built from 14 residues. This CDR3 is CASSSRASGDTQYF. The CDR3 DNA reads TGTGCCAGCAGCTCTCGTGCTAGCGGGGATACGCAGTATTTT.

This sequence joins TRBV5-1 and TRBJ1-1; D remains ambiguous. Germline values: CDR1 SGHRS, CDR2 YFSETQ. This CDR3 is 14 amino acids long. Trimming removed 2 bases at V and 0 bases at J, with 8 bases between. Here the CDR3 reads CASSLNGMNTEAFF. For the CDR3, the DNA is TGCGCCAGCAGCTTAAACGGGATGAACACTGAAGCTTTCTTT.

The J gene is TRBJ2-3, the V gene TRBV19; D gene ambiguous. Germline V gives CDR1 LNHDA, CDR2 SQIVND (reference sequence). V shed 7 bases and J shed 5 bases, with 13 bases lying between them. The CDR3 consists of 13 residues. CDR3 DNA: TGTGCCAGTACTCCAGGCGCAGGAGATACGCAGTATTTT. As protein: CASTPGAGDTQYF.

The CDR3 reads CASTLGGSLVEAFF. The DNA of the CDR3 is TGTGCCAGCACCCTGGGAGGGTCTTTGGTTGAAGCTTTCTTT. V usage is TRBV2 and J usage is TRBJ1-1, with D unclear. This CDR3 spans 14 amino acids. The germline V gene has CDR1 SNHLY and CDR2 FYNNEI. Trimming left V 7 bases short and J 7 bases short, with 19 bases between.

This clone was found once. The chain carries TRBV7-2 and TRBJ1-6, with D tentatively TRBD1 (6 bases). Trimming cost V 1 base and J 11 bases, with 15 bases left between them. The CDR3 covers 15 residues. Germline V gene data show CDR1 as SGHTA and CDR2 as FQGNSA. The CDR3 DNA is TGTGCCAGCAGCTTAGGGTTGGGGGCGTCAGCACCCCTCCACTTT. It translates to CASSLGLGASAPLHF.

This clone was recorded once. The chain employs TRBV18 and TRBJ2-5; possible D gene TRBD1, 6 bases. This CDR3 comprises 15 residues. V lost 3 bases, J lost 0 bases, and 11 bases lay in between. In germline, CDR1 is KGHSH, CDR2 LQKENI. The CDR3 DNA reads as TGTGCCAGCTCACCGGACAGAACGTACCAAGAGACCCAGTACTTC. It yields the protein CASSPDRTYQETQYF.

This clone showed up just once. The chain employs TRBV7-9 and TRBJ2-5, with TRBD2 matching over 7 bases. Germline CDR1 and CDR2: SEHNR and FQNEAQ (reference sequence). The CDR3 runs 15 residues. After removal of 4 bases from V and 5 bases from J, the junction contained 10 bases not matched to a gene. CDR3 sequence reads: CASSSSGASWETQYF. The CDR3 DNA reads as TGTGCCAGCAGCTCCAGCGGGGCCAGCTGGGAGACCCAGTACTTC.

The J gene is TRBJ2-3, the V gene TRBV7-2, with unresolved D. V was trimmed by 4 bases and J by 0 bases, leaving 2 bases between them. CDR3 length: 12 amino acids. Germline V gene lookup returns CDR1 SGHTA and CDR2 FQGNSA. CDR3 sequence: CASSSSTDTQYF. The CDR3 DNA reads TGTGCCAGCAGCTCTAGCACAGATACGCAGTATTTT.

In its sample, this clone was seen once. The chain links TRBV29-1 to TRBJ1-1; D is unclear. CDR1 is SQVTM, CDR2 ANQGSEA, per germline. The CDR3 sequence is 12 residues long. V lost 5 bases to trimming and J lost 1 base, with 8 bases between them. CDR3 in amino acids: CSVIYRNTEAFF. CDR3 bases: TGCAGCGTTATTTATCGGAACACTGAAGCTTTCTTT.

The rearrangement joins TRBV6-5 to TRBJ2-7, with TRBD1 matching over 9 bases. The germline V gene has CDR1 MNHEY and CDR2 SVGAGI. This CDR3 is built from 15 residues. V shed 6 bases, J shed 4 bases, and the junction held 10 bases outside the gene matches. This CDR3 reads CASSTGTGRAYEQYF. CDR3 nucleotides: TGTGCCAGCAGCACGGGGACAGGGAGGGCTTACGAGCAGTACTTC.

J is TRBJ2-3 and V is TRBV5-1; 8 bases map to TRBD1. V shed 4 bases, J shed 6 bases, and the junction held 7 bases outside the gene matches. CDR1 and CDR2 (germline): SGHRS, YFSETQ. This CDR3 spans 14 amino acids. The CDR3 spells CASSTGGIFDTQYF. The CDR3 nucleotides read TGCGCCAGCAGCACAGGGGGAATATTCGATACGCAGTATTTT.

V is TRBV7-2 and J is TRBJ2-7; 9 nucleotides agree with TRBD1. V dropped 5 bases and J dropped 3; count of bases not matched to a gene: 8. This CDR3 is 15 amino acids long. Germline loops: CDR1 SGHTA, CDR2 FQGNSA. The CDR3 DNA follows: TGTGCCAGCAGCACCACCGGGACAGGGTTCTACGAGCAGTACTTC. It encodes CASSTTGTGFYEQYF. Combining the CDR3 with reference TRBV7-2 and TRBJ2-7 gives the whole variable domain GAGVSQSPSNKVTEKGKDVELRCDPISGHTALYWYRQSLGQGLEFLIYFQGNSAPDKSGLPSDRFSAERTGGSVSTLTIQRTQQEDSAVYLCASSTTGTGFYEQYFGPGTRLTVT.

The chain is built from TRBV13 and TRBJ2-3, with 9 bases matching TRBD2. This CDR3 spans 16 amino acids. The germline gives CDR1 PRHDT, CDR2 FYEKMQ (reference sequence). J was trimmed by 3 bases and V by 1 base; bases with no gene match: 5. The CDR3 spells CASSLELAGVTDTQYF. The CDR3 DNA is TGTGCCAGCAGCTTAGAGTTAGCGGGGGTTACAGATACGCAGTATTTT.

This chain connects TRBV7-3 to TRBJ2-3, with 10 bases aligning to TRBD2. V trimming: 5 bases; J trimming: 0 bases; junction bases outside the gene matches: 5. The germline CDR1 and CDR2 sequences are SGHTA and FQGTGA. The CDR3 contains 16 residues. CDR3 nucleotide sequence: TGTGCCAGCAGCGACACTAGCGGGACTAGCACAGATACGCAGTATTTT. It is translated as CASSDTSGTSTDTQYF.

This chain links TRBV10-1 with TRBJ2-3; 12 bases line up with TRBD2. With 3 bases clipped from V and 4 bases from J, the junction kept 2 bases outside the gene matches. The CDR3 totals 15 residues. Per germline, CDR1 WNHNN and CDR2 SYGVQD (reference sequence). DNA of the CDR3: TGCGCCAGCAGTGATCTAGCGGGAGGGGCAGATACGCAGTATTTT. Translated: CASSDLAGGADTQYF.